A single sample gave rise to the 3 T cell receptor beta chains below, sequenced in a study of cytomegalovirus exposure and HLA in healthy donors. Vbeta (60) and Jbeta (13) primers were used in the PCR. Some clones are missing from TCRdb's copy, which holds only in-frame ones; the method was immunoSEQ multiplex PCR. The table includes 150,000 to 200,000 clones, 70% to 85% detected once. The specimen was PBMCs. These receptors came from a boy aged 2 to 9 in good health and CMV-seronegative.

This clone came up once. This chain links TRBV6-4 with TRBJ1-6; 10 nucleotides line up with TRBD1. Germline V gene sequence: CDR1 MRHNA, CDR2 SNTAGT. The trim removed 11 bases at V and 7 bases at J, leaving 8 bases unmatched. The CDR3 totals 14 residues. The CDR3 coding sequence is TGTGCCGGGGGGGGACAGGGGCCCAATTCACCCCTCCACTTT. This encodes CAGGGQGPNSPLHF.

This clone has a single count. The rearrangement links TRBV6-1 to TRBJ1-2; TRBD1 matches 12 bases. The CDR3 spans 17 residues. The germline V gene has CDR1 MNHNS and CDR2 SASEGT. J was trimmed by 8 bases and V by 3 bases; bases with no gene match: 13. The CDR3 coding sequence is TGTGCCAGCAGTGAGACCGGGACAGGGGGCGGGGTACGCGGCTACACCTTC. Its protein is CASSETGTGGGVRGYTF.

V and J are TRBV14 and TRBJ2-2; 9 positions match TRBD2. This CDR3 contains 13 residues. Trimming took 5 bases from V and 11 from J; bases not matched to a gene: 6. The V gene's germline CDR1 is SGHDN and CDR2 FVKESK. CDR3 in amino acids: CASSYLTSGELFF. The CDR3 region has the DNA TGTGCCAGCAGCTACCTGACTAGCGGTGAGCTGTTTTTT. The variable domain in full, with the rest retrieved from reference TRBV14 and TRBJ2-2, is EAGVTQFPSHSVIEKGQTVTLRCDPISGHDNLYWYRRVMGKEIKFLLHFVKESKQDESGMPNNRFLAERTGGTYSTLKVQPAELEDSGVYFCASSYLTSGELFFGEGSRLTVL.